The 30 T cell receptor beta chains below were found in one sample sequenced in a study of CXCR3-negative and CXCR3-positive naive CD8 T cells (dated by TCRdb to the late 2010s). Sequencing instrument: NextSeq 550. The Human TCR Profiling Kit (MiLaboratory) was used to prepare UMI-labeled 5' RACE TRB cDNA libraries. TCRdb reprocessed the reads and lists each CDR3 protein sequence as a single entry, with no DNA. The table for this sample records under 75,000 distinct CDR3 sequences. The top ten clonotypes cover about 4.5% of the sample. The sequencing input was naive CXCR3- CD8+ T cells from blood. Taken with the paper, the label for cell subset or site translates to: CD45RO-CCR7+CD27+CD95- naive CD8+ T cells lacking CXCR3 (TNR3-). Source of these receptors: a human donor in good health. Some clones in this sample may be carry-over from other donors' samples.

The rearrangement uses TRBV7-9 and TRBJ2-1; TCRdb gives TRBD1 as the D gene, but with no DNA this cannot be confirmed. From germline, CDR1 is SEHNR and CDR2 FQNEAQ (reference sequence). The CDR3 has 17 amino acids. CDR3 sequence: CASSSTGTGASYNEQFF.

V usage is TRBV7-6 and J usage is TRBJ2-1; with no DNA, the TCRdb D assignment of TRBD1 cannot be verified. CDR1 and CDR2 (germline): SGHVS, FNYEAQ. The CDR3 length is 18 residues. The CDR3 spells CASSFEVPGPSSYNEQFF.

The CDR3 here is CASSTGQGPPGTDTQYF. This chain joins TRBV28 and TRBJ2-3; TCRdb calls TRBD1, which cannot be checked without DNA. The CDR3 length is 17 residues. The V gene's germline CDR1 is MDHEN and CDR2 SYDVKM. The full variable domain, completed using reference TRBV28 and TRBJ2-3, is DVKVTQSSRYLVKRTGEKVFLECVQDMDHENMFWYRQDPGLGLRLIYFSYDVKMKEKGDIPEGYSVSREKKERFSLILESASTNQTSMYLCASSTGQGPPGTDTQYFGPGTRLTVL.

The chain has TRBV20-1 and TRBJ1-3. The germline V gene encodes CDR1 DFQATT and CDR2 SNEGSKA (reference sequence). This CDR3 region has 15 residues. This chain's CDR3 is CSAREGTGSGNTIYF.

The CDR3 sequence: CASSLYSGELFF. The V and J genes are TRBV28 and TRBJ2-2. The CDR3 is made up of 12 amino acids. Germline V gives CDR1 MDHEN, CDR2 SYDVKM.

The chain is built from TRBV7-3 and TRBJ2-1; TCRdb names TRBD2, which stays unverified in the absence of DNA. The CDR3 covers 16 residues. Germline values: CDR1 SGHTA, CDR2 FQGTGA. Here the CDR3 reads CASSLLAGGPYNEQFF.

The CDR3 sequence is CASSLAEWGVLNTEAFF. The rearrangement uses TRBV5-1 and TRBJ1-1; TCRdb's D gene call, TRBD1, goes unchecked for lack of DNA. The CDR3 runs to 17 residues. Germline V CDR1 and CDR2: SGHRS, YFSETQ.

V and J are TRBV4-1 and TRBJ2-7. CDR3 length equals 12 residues. CDR1 and CDR2 (germline): MGHRA, YSYEKL. CDR3 sequence reads: CASGSGSYEQYF.

The chain uses TRBV5-1 and TRBJ2-1. The CDR3 is made up of 14 amino acids. Looked up from germline, CDR1 is SGHRS and CDR2 is YFSETQ. The CDR3 sequence is CASSLGGHYNEQFF.

V is TRBV7-7 and J is TRBJ1-5. Germline assignment: CDR1 SSHAT and CDR2 FNYEAQ (reference sequence). This CDR3 has 20 amino acids. This CDR3 is CASSPLPFLYRENSNQPQHF.

The V gene is TRBV5-1, the J gene TRBJ1-1. This CDR3 comprises 14 residues. The germline CDR1 and CDR2 sequences are SGHRS and YFSETQ. The CDR3 spells CASSWTSGNTEAFF.

The chain joins TRBV20-1 to TRBJ2-7. Germline CDR1 reads DFQATT; CDR2 reads SNEGSKA (reference sequence). CDR3 size: 14 residues. The CDR3 is CSARDHQGSYEQYF.

The chain is built from TRBV2 and TRBJ1-4; no DNA is available, so the TRBD1 call from TCRdb remains unchecked. This CDR3 is built from 15 residues. The germline V gene encodes CDR1 SNHLY and CDR2 FYNNEI. This chain's CDR3 is CASEKPAGWQEKLFF. The full variable domain, with the rest looked up from reference TRBV2 and TRBJ1-4, is EPEVTQTPSHQVTQMGQEVILRCVPISNHLYFYWYRQILGQKVEFLVSFYNNEISEKSEIFDDQFSVERPDGSNFTLKIRSTKLEDSAMYFCASEKPAGWQEKLFFGSGTQLSVL.

The genes are TRBV28 and TRBJ2-5. Per the germline V gene, CDR1 is MDHEN and CDR2 is SYDVKM. The CDR3 is 17 amino acids. The CDR3 sequence is CASSIRTAGRHQETQYF.

This rearrangement joins TRBV7-9 to TRBJ1-1; TCRdb selects TRBD1, and the lack of DNA leaves this call unchecked. The length of the CDR3 is 13 residues. Germline V gene data show CDR1 as SEHNR and CDR2 as FQNEAQ (reference sequence). CDR3 residues: CATRSRGNTEAFF.

The J gene is TRBJ2-1, the V gene TRBV10-3; the TCRdb call, TRBD1, lacks DNA for checking. In germline, CDR1 is ENHRY, CDR2 SYGVKD. CDR3 length: 14 amino acids. The CDR3 region is CAISESGQYNEQFF.

The rearrangement uses TRBV4-1 and TRBJ2-1. CDR1 and CDR2 from the germline V gene are MGHRA and YSYEKL. The CDR3 sequence is 15 residues long. CDR3 protein: CASSRSSSSYNEQFF.

The chain has TRBV4-3 and TRBJ2-5; the TCRdb D gene call, TRBD1, has no DNA to confirm it. The germline V gene has CDR1 LGHNA and CDR2 YSLEER. This CDR3 is built from 14 residues. The CDR3: CASSRDRGQETQYF.

The J gene is TRBJ2-3, the V gene TRBV4-3; TCRdb indicates TRBD2, and absent DNA this call remains unverified. Germline CDR1 is LGHNA and CDR2 is YSLEER. The CDR3 has 17 residues. CDR3 sequence reads: CASSQSGTSASTDTQYF.

The CDR3 is CASSLSGHRSYNEQFF. The chain uses TRBV5-1 and TRBJ2-1; TCRdb reports TRBD1, a call that lacks DNA to check it against. The CDR3 loop spans 16 amino acids. Looked up from germline, CDR1 is SGHRS and CDR2 is YFSETQ.

The gene calls are TRBV6-5 and TRBJ2-1; the D gene TCRdb calls, TRBD1, cannot be checked with no DNA. CDR3 length: 15 residues. Per the germline V gene, CDR1 is MNHEY and CDR2 is SVGAGI. The CDR3 loop is CASSYGGARVNEQFF.

The rearrangement joins TRBV28 to TRBJ1-5; the D call from TCRdb, TRBD1, cannot be confirmed without DNA. Germline values: CDR1 MDHEN, CDR2 SYDVKM. The CDR3 totals 14 residues. CDR3 region: CASRRITGIQPQHF.

The CDR3 is CSVEDDGGGYEQYF. V gene TRBV29-1 combines with J gene TRBJ2-7; the TCRdb D gene call, TRBD2, has no DNA to confirm it. The CDR3 covers 14 residues. Germline V CDR1 and CDR2: SQVTM, ANQGSEA.

The CDR3 loop reads CSASVNRGANGYTF. The rearrangement links TRBV20-1 to TRBJ1-2; as DNA is missing, the TRBD1 call by TCRdb cannot be tested. Germline V lookup: CDR1 DFQATT, CDR2 SNEGSKA (reference sequence). The CDR3 is made up of 14 amino acids.

This sequence joins TRBV9 and TRBJ2-2. CDR1 is SGDLS and CDR2 is YYNGEE in the germline V gene. This CDR3 comprises 15 residues. The CDR3 sequence: CASSVATSHTGELFF.

V is TRBV6-2 or TRBV6-3 and J is TRBJ1-1; TCRdb gives TRBD1 as the D gene, but with no DNA this cannot be confirmed. The CDR3 length is 15 residues. The germline CDR1 and CDR2 sequences are MNHEY and SVGEGT. CDR3 protein: CASSYARGQILEAFF.

J is TRBJ2-7 and V is TRBV7-9; TCRdb names TRBD2, which stays unverified in the absence of DNA. This CDR3 comprises 14 residues. Germline V gene sequence: CDR1 SEHNR, CDR2 FQNEAQ (reference sequence). The CDR3: CASSLRVGEYEQYF.

The CDR3 sequence: CASIRVADGEQFF. This chain joins TRBV28 and TRBJ2-1; absent DNA, TCRdb's TRBD2 call cannot be checked. From germline, CDR1 is MDHEN and CDR2 SYDVKM. CDR3 length: 13 residues.

This chain joins TRBV6-6 and TRBJ2-6; lacking DNA, the TRBD1 call made by TCRdb goes unchecked. The V gene's germline CDR1 is MNHNY and CDR2 SVGAGI (reference sequence). This CDR3 is built from 15 residues. The CDR3 sequence: CASSSTGAGANVLTF.

The V call is TRBV6-2 or TRBV6-3, the J call TRBJ1-5. The CDR3 covers 15 residues. Germline CDR1 MNHEY, CDR2 SVGEGT. CDR3 protein: CASSSGRNSNQPQHF.